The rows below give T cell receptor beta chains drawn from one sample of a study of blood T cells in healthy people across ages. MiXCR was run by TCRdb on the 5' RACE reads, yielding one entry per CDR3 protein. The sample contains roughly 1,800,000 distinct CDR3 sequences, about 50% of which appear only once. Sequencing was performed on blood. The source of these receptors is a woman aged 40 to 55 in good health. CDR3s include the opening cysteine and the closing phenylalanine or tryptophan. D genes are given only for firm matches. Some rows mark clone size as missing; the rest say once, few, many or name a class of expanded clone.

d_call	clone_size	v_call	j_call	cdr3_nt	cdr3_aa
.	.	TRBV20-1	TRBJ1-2	TGCACCGACAATGAGCCGGGGGTTTACGGCTACACCTTC	CTDNEPGVYGYTF
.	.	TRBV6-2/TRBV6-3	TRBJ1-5	TGTGCCAGCAAGACAGTCCAAGGACAGCCCCAGCATTTT	CASKTVQGQPQHF
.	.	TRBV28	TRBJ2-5	TGTGCCAGCAGTTTACTCCGGGGAAAGACCCAGTACTTC	CASSLLRGKTQYF
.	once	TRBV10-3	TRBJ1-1	TGTGCCATCCCGCCACCGAACACTGAAGCTTTCTTT	CAIPPPNTEAFF
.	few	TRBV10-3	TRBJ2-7	TGTGCCATCAGAGGCAAGAACCACGAGCAGTACTTC	CAIRGKNHEQYF
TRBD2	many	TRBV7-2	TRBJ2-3	TGTGCCAGCAGCGTCACTAGCGGGGAGGGTTCTACGCAGTATTTT	CASSVTSGEGSTQYF
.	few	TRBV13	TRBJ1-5	TGTGCCAGCAGCTTATCCGGGTTTAATAGGCCCCAGCATTTT	CASSLSGFNRPQHF
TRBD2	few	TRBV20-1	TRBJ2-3	TGCAGTGCTAGTACGGGGGGGGGTAGCACAGATACGCAGTATTTT	CSASTGGGSTDTQYF
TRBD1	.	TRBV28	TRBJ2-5	TGTGCCAGCAGTTTTACCGGGACAGGGTTTTCGGAGACCCAGTACTTC	CASSFTGTGFSETQYF
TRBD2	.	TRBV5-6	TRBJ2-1	TGTGCCAGCAGCTTAGGACTAGCGGGGGAGAGCTCCTACAATGAGCAGTTCTTC	CASSLGLAGESSYNEQFF
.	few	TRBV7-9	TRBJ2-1	TGTGCCAGCAGCTTAGGGTCCAGGGTCGATGAGCAGTTCTTC	CASSLGSRVDEQFF
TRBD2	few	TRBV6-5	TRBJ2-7	TGTGCCAGCAGGAGCGGGAGGAGATACGAGCAGTACTTC	CASRSGRRYEQYF
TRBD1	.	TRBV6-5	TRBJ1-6	TGTGCCAGCAGTTACTCGGACAGGGAAGCGGAAAATTCACCCCTCCACTTT	CASSYSDREAENSPLHF
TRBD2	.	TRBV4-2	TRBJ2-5	TGTGCCAGCAGCCTCTGGACTAGCGGGGGGGCCTCAGAGACCCAGTACTTC	CASSLWTSGGASETQYF
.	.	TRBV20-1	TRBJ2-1	TGCAGTGCTAGTGGGCTAGCGAACAGTGAGCAGTTCTTC	CSASGLANSEQFF
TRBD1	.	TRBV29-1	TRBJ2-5	TGCAGCGTTGTGAGGAGGACACGGGACAGGGGTCAAGAGACCCAGTACTTC	CSVVRRTRDRGQETQYF
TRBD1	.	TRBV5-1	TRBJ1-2	TGCGCCAGCAGCTTTCTTATAGGGACAGAGTATGGCTACACCTTC	CASSFLIGTEYGYTF
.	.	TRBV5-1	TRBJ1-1	TGCGCCAGCAGCTTGTATCCGGGGGTCAAGCCGATCACTGAAGCTTTCTTT	CASSLYPGVKPITEAFF
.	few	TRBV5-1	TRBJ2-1	TGCGCCAGCAGCTCGCTGGAACAGGGACTCTTGAATGAGCAGTTCTTC	CASSSLEQGLLNEQFF
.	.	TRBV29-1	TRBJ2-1	TGCAGCGTTCCGTCCGGTTCTCAGCATGAGCAGTTCTTC	CSVPSGSQHEQFF
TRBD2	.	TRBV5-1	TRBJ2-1	TGCGCCAGCAGCTCGGAGGCCGACCTTAGGCGGGGGAACAATGAGCAGTTCTTC	CASSSEADLRRGNNEQFF
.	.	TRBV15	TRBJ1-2	TGTGCCACCAGCAGAGGGGGCGGGGGTAACTATGGCTACACCTTC	CATSRGGGGNYGYTF
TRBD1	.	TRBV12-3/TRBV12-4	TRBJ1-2	TGTGCCAGCAGCCGACAGGGGGAAACGGGGGGCTACACCTTC	CASSRQGETGGYTF
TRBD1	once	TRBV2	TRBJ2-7	TGTGCCGCACAGGGGAGATACGAGCAGTACTTC	CAAQGRYEQYF
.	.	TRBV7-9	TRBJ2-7	TGTGCCAGCAGTTCCGACTCCCTCAGGGGCTACGAGCAGTACTTC	CASSSDSLRGYEQYF
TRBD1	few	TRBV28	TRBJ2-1	TGTGCCAGCAGTACTCCCCCAGGGACAGGGAAGAATGAGCAGTTCTTC	CASSTPPGTGKNEQFF
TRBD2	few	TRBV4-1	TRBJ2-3	TGCGCCAGCAGCCAACTATCCGGGACTAGCGGGGGGGGAGGCACAGATACGCAGTATTTT	CASSQLSGTSGGGGTDTQYF
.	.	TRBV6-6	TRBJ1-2	TGTGCCAGCACCCGACGGGAGAGTCACTATGGCTACACCTTC	CASTRRESHYGYTF